These T cell receptor beta chains were read from a single sample in a study of cytomegalovirus exposure and HLA in healthy donors. Profiled with immunoSEQ multiplex PCR; TCRdb holds only in-frame clones, not every one. This table holds 100,000 to 120,000 clones, approximately 82% found once. The sample comprised PBMCs. Receptors originate from a man aged 25-40 years in good health and CMV-seropositive. Each CDR3 is given with its conserved first and last residue. Each record gives: J gene, D gene, V gene, clone size, CDR3 DNA, CDR3 protein. A D gene is named only where the DNA matches it firmly. Clone size is shown for a subset of rows, as once, few, many or a class of expanded clone.

J gene: TRBJ2-2
D gene: NA
V gene: TRBV28
clone size: NA
CDR3 DNA: TGTGCCAGCAGTTTACTTTATACAGATAACACCGGGGAGCTGTTTTTT
CDR3 protein: CASSLLYTDNTGELFF

J gene: TRBJ2-1
D gene: NA
V gene: TRBV6-6
clone size: NA
CDR3 DNA: TGTGCCACGGACAGTTACAATGAGCAGTTCTTC
CDR3 protein: CATDSYNEQFF

J gene: TRBJ2-1
D gene: NA
V gene: TRBV20-1
clone size: NA
CDR3 DNA: TGCAGTGCAAGGAGAGGCAATGAGCAGTTCTTC
CDR3 protein: CSARRGNEQFF

J gene: TRBJ1-1
D gene: NA
V gene: TRBV6-6
clone size: NA
CDR3 DNA: TGTGCCAGCAGTTATAAGGAGGGTGAAGCTTTCTTT
CDR3 protein: CASSYKEGEAFF

J gene: TRBJ2-1
D gene: TRBD2
V gene: TRBV4-2
clone size: NA
CDR3 DNA: TGTGCCAGCAGCCCGGCCCCTTACGTGAGCGGGGACAATGAGCAGTTCTTC
CDR3 protein: CASSPAPYVSGDNEQFF

J gene: TRBJ2-7
D gene: NA
V gene: TRBV15
clone size: NA
CDR3 DNA: TGTGCCACCAGCAGAGATGTTTTCGAGATCCTACCCTACGAGCAGTACTTC
CDR3 protein: CATSRDVFEILPYEQYF

J gene: TRBJ2-7
D gene: NA
V gene: TRBV4-1
clone size: NA
CDR3 DNA: TGCGCCAGCAGCCAAGATGACGCAGCGCCCTACGAGCAGTACTTC
CDR3 protein: CASSQDDAAPYEQYF

J gene: TRBJ1-4
D gene: NA
V gene: TRBV7-2
clone size: few
CDR3 DNA: TGTGCCAGCAGCTTAGGAGGAGGGACTAATGAAAAACTGTTTTTT
CDR3 protein: CASSLGGGTNEKLFF

J gene: TRBJ1-1
D gene: TRBD1
V gene: TRBV4-3
clone size: NA
CDR3 DNA: TGCGCCAGCAGCCAAGTATTCGGGACAGGGGACACTGAAGCTTTCTTT
CDR3 protein: CASSQVFGTGDTEAFF

J gene: TRBJ1-5
D gene: NA
V gene: TRBV7-2
clone size: NA
CDR3 DNA: TGTGCCAGCAGCCTGGGACTGATCAATCAGCCCCAGCATTTT
CDR3 protein: CASSLGLINQPQHF